The 4 T cell receptor beta chains presented below share a single source sample, sequenced in a study of shared clonotypes between healthy human individuals. Sequenced by immunoSEQ multiplex PCR; TCRdb stores in-frame clones only, minus some. Among hundreds of thousands of clones, over 65% were seen once, and the ten largest hold 1.5% to 2%. The sample taken for sequencing was memory CD4+ T cells sorted from blood. Regarding subset: CD45RA-negative fraction. The receptors were gathered from a woman aged 30 to 39 in good health.

The rearrangement links TRBV7-2 to TRBJ1-1; 9 bases map to TRBD1. Germline assignment: CDR1 SGHTA and CDR2 FQGNSA. The CDR3 runs 15 residues. V lost 3 bases to trimming and J lost 10 bases; unmatched junction nucleotides: 12. The CDR3 loop reads CASSFRTGAPGSAFF. Written as DNA, the CDR3 is TGTGCCAGCAGCTTTCGGACAGGGGCCCCTGGTTCAGCTTTCTTT. The full variable domain, its missing parts supplied by reference TRBV7-2 and TRBJ1-1, is GAGVSQSPSNKVTEKGKDVELRCDPISGHTALYWYRQSLGQGLEFLIYFQGNSAPDKSGLPSDRFSAERTGGSVSTLTIQRTQQEDSAVYLCASSFRTGAPGSAFFGQGTRLTVV.

A note on this clone: Other DNA sequences from this sample encode an identical CDR3 as well. This rearrangement joins TRBV7-8 to TRBJ2-1; D unresolved. Germline CDR1 reads SGHVS; CDR2 reads FQNEAQ. The V end lost 1 base, the J end lost 8 bases, and 6 bases lay between the germline ends. The CDR3 consists of 12 residues. Here the CDR3 reads CASSLGRDEQFF. The CDR3 DNA reads as TGTGCCAGCAGCTTAGGTAGGGATGAGCAGTTCTTC.

The gene calls are TRBV7-3 and TRBJ1-2; D is uncertain. The CDR3 extends over 14 amino acids. Trimming took off 1 base at V and 8 bases at J, with 14 bases between the two ends. Germline loops: CDR1 SGHTA, CDR2 FQGTGA. The CDR3 region has the DNA TGTGCCAGCAGCTTAAGTGCCCAGGCTGTAGGCTACACCTTC. It codes for CASSLSAQAVGYTF.

The V call is TRBV5-1, the J call TRBJ1-1; D is ambiguous. The V end lost 1 base, the J end lost 1 base, and 14 bases lay between the germline ends. Germline-derived CDR1 and CDR2 are SGHRS and YFSETQ. This CDR3 is 16 amino acids long. Here the CDR3 DNA reads TGCGCCAGCAGCTTGCCTGGGTTTGGGGAGAACACTGAAGCTTTCTTT. Its protein product is CASSLPGFGENTEAFF. The full variable domain, completed using reference TRBV5-1 and TRBJ1-1, is KAGVTQTPRYLIKTRGQQVTLSCSPISGHRSVSWYQQTPGQGLQFLFEYFSETQRNKGNFPGRFSGRQFSNSRSEMNVSTLELGDSALYLCASSLPGFGENTEAFFGQGTRLTVV.